One sample yielded the 7 T cell receptor beta chains listed below, sequenced in a study of T cell responses to AZD1222 COVID-19 vaccine. This table comes from immunoSEQ multiplex PCR, and its TCRdb copy is limited to in-frame clones, with some not included. The sample lists over 55,000 clones; under 90% were seen once. Specimen: peripheral blood, collected 28 days after the second AZD1222 dose. The source of these receptors is an adult who received the AZD1222 COVID-19 vaccine.

V gene TRBV10-1 combines with J gene TRBJ1-2; 8 bases are shared with TRBD1. Germline V gene sequence: CDR1 WNHNN, CDR2 SYGVQD (reference sequence). The CDR3 consists of 15 residues. V shed 0 bases, J shed 8 bases, and the junction held 8 bases outside the gene matches. The CDR3 here is CASSESRQGAGGYTF. DNA for the CDR3: TGCGCCAGCAGTGAGTCAAGGCAGGGGGCGGGCGGCTACACCTTC.

The chain uses TRBV2 and TRBJ2-7; maybe TRBD2 (6 bases). The CDR3 runs 12 residues. V dropped 6 bases and J dropped 6 bases, with 12 bases sitting between them. Germline V gene sequence: CDR1 SNHLY, CDR2 FYNNEI. CDR3 nucleotide sequence: TGTGCCAGCAGAAGCGTAGCGGCCGAGCAGTACTTC. Protein: CASRSVAAEQYF.

The chain combines TRBV19 with TRBJ1-4; no definite D call. This CDR3 spans 16 amino acids. Per the germline V gene, CDR1 is LNHDA and CDR2 is SQIVND (reference sequence). V was cut by 3 bases and J by 10 bases, with 21 bases left in between. As DNA, the CDR3 is TGTGCCAGTAGTATCTCGGGCAGCCCCTCTCCTGGAAAACTGTTTTTT. It translates to CASSISGSPSPGKLFF.

The rearrangement links TRBV12-3 or TRBV12-4 to TRBJ2-2; D is tentatively TRBD1 or TRBD2 (5 bases each). This CDR3 is 13 amino acids long. Trimming shortened V by 4 bases and J by 6 bases, and 9 bases separated the two germline ends. The DNA of the CDR3 is TGTGCCAGCAGTTCCGGGACCTCCGGGGAGCTGTTTTTT. Amino acid sequence: CASSSGTSGELFF.

The chain employs TRBV19 and TRBJ1-3; D is ambiguous. Germline CDR1 is LNHDA and CDR2 is SQIVND (reference sequence). The CDR3 is 13 residues long. Deletions cut 6 bases from V and 0 bases from J, with 6 bases between. CDR3 in amino acids: CASRDYSGNTIYF. CDR3 nucleotide sequence: TGTGCCAGTAGGGATTACTCTGGAAACACCATATATTTT. Together with reference TRBV19 and TRBJ1-3, the CDR3 gives the full variable domain: DGGITQSPKYLFRKEGQNVTLSCEQNLNHDAMYWYRQDPGQGLRLIYYSQIVNDFQKGDIAEGYSVSREKKESFPLTVTSAQKNPTAFYLCASRDYSGNTIYFGEGSWLTVV.

This chain links TRBV15 with TRBJ1-1; D is undetermined. In germline, CDR1 is LNHNV, CDR2 YYDKDF (reference sequence). The CDR3 runs 14 residues. The V gene lost 0 bases and the J gene lost 2 bases, with 7 bases spanning the gap. CDR3 nucleotides: TGTGCCACCAGCAGAGAGGACTCTAACACTGAAGCTTTCTTT. Translating it yields CATSREDSNTEAFF.

This sequence joins TRBV2 and TRBJ2-5, with no clear D. Germline V lookup: CDR1 SNHLY, CDR2 FYNNEI. V was trimmed by 3 bases and J by 9 bases, leaving 17 bases between them. The CDR3 loop spans 14 amino acids. The CDR3 reads CASSETNRPGPQYF. CDR3 bases: TGTGCCAGCAGTGAGACGAACCGACCCGGCCCCCAGTACTTC.